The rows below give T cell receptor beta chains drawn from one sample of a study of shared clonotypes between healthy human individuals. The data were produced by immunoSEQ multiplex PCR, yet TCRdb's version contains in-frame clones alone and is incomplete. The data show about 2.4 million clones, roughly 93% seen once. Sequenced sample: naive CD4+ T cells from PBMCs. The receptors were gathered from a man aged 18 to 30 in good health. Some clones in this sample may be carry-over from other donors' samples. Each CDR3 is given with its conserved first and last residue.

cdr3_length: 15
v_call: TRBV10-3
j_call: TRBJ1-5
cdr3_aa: CAISESWGSNQPQHF

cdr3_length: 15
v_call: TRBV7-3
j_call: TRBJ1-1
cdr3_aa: CASSLTQAQNTEAFF

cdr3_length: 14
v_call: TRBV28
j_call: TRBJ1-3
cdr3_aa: CASRTRRRGNTIYF

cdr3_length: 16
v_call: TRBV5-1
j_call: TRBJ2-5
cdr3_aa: CASSTGLAGVQETQYF

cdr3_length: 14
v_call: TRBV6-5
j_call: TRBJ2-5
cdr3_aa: CASSWAGGEETQYF

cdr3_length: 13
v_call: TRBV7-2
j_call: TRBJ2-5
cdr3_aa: CASSFRGRETQYF

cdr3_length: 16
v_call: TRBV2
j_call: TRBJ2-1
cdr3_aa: CASTNWGSSSYNEQFF

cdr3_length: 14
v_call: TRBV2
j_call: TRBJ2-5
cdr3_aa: CANKRALYQETQYF

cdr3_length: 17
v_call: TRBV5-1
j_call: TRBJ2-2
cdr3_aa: CASSQGLAGVGTGELFF

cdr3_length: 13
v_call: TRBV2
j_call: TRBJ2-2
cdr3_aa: CASSEGMPGELFF

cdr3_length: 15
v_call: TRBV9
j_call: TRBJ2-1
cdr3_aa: CASSVRQGMYNEQFF

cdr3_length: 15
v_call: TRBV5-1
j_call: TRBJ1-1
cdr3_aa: CASSSTGVLNTEAFF

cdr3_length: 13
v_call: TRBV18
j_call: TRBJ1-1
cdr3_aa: CASSPTGWDVAFF

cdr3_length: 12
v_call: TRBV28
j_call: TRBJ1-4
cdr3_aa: CASTTTGEKLFF

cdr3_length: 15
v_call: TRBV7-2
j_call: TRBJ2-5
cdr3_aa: CASSLIAGVQETQYF

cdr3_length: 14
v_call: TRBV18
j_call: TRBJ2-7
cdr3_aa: CASSPPSVNYEQYF

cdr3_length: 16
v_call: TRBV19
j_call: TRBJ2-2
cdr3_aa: CASSIYVFANTGELFF

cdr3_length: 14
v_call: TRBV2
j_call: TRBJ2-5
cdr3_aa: CASSRRTSGGTQYF

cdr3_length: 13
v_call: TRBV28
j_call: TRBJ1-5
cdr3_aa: CASSLTYYGAQHF

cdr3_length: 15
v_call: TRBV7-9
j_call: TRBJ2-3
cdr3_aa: CASSLRRESTDTQYF

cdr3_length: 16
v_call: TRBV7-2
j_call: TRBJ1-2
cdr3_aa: CASSGKTGSPTYGYTF

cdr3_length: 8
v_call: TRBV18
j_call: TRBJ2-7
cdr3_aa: CASSPGGF

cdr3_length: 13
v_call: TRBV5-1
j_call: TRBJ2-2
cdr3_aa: CASSTSGTGELFF

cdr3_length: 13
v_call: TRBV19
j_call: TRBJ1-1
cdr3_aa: CASMTDFYTEAFF

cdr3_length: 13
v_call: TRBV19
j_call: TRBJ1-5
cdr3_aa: CASSIPEAWPQHF

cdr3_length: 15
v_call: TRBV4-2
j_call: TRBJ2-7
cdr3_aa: CASSQYAEGPYEQYF

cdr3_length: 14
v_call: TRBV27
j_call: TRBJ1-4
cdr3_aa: CASSSPASGEKLFF

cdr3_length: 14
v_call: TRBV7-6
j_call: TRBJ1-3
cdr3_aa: CASSSPSSGNTVYF

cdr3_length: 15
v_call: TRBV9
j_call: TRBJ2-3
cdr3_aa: CASSASSTSTDTQYF

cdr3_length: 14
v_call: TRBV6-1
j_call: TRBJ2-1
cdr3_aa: CASSAQDSSNEQFF

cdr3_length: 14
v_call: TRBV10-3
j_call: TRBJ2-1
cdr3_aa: CAISIAGAANEQFF

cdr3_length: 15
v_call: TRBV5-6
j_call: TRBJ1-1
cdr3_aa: CASSLGGPGGTEAFF

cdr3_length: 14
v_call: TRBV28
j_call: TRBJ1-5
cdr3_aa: CASSQGHSNQPQHF

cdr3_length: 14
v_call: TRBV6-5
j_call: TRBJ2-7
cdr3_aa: CASSYSRTYYEQYF

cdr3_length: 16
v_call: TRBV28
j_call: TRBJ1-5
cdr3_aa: CASSPPRQGIGQPQHF

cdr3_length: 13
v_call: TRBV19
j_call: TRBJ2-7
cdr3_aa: CASSIAGTYEQYF

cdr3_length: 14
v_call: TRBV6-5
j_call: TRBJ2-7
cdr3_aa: CASRPGQGNGEQYF

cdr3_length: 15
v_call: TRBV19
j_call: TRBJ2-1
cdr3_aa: CASSRAAEAYNEQFF

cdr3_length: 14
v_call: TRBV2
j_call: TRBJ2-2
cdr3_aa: CASTRYKNTGELFF